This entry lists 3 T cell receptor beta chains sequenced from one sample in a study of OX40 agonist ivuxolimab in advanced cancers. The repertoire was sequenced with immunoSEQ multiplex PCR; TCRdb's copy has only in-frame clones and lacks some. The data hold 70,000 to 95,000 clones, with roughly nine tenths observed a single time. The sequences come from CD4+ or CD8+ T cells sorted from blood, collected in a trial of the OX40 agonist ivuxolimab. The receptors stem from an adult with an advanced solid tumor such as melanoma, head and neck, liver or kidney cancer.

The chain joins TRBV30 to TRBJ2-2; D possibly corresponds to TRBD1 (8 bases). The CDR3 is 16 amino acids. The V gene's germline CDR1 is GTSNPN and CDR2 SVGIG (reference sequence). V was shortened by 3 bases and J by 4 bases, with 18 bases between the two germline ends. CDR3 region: CAWRTGNRGGTGELFF. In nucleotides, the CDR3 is TGTGCCTGGAGGACGGGGAACAGGGGGGGCACCGGGGAGCTGTTTTTT.

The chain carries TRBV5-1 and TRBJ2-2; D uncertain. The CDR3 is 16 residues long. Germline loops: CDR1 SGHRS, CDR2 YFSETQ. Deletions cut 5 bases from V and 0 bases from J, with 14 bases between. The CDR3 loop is CASRMDAPPNTGELFF. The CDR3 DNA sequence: TGCGCCAGCAGAATGGACGCTCCTCCGAACACCGGGGAGCTGTTTTTT.

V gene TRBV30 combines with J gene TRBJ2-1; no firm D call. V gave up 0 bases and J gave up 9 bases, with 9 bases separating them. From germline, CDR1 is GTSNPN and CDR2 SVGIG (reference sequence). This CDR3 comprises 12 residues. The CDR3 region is CAWSVSIGEQFF. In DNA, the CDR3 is TGTGCCTGGAGTGTAAGTATCGGTGAGCAGTTCTTC.